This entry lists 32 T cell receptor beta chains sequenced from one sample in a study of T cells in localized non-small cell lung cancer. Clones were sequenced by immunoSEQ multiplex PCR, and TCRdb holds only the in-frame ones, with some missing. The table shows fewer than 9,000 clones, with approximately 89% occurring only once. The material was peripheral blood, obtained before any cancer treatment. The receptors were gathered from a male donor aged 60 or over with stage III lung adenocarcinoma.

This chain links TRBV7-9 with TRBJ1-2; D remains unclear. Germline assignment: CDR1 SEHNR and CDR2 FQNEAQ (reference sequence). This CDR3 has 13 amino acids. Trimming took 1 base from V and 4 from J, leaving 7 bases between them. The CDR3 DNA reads TGTGCCAGCAGCTTAGACGGACCCTATGGCTACACCTTC. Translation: CASSLDGPYGYTF. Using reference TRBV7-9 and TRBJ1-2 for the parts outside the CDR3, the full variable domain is DTGVSQNPRHKITKRGQNVTFRCDPISEHNRLYWYRQTLGQGPEFLTYFQNEAQLEKSRLLSDRFSAERPKGSFSTLEIQRTEQGDSAMYLCASSLDGPYGYTFGSGTRLTVV.

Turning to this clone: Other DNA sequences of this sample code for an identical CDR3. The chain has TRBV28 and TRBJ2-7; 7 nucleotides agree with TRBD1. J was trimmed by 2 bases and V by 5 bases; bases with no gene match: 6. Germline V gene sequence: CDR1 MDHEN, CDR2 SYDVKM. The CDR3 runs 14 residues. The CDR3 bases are TGTGCCAGCAGTGGAGACAGGGTCCCCTACGAGCAGTACTTC. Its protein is CASSGDRVPYEQYF.

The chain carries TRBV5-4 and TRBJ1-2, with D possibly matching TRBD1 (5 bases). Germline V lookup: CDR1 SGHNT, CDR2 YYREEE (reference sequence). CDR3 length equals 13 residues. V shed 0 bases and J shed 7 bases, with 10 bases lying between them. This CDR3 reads CASSLGGSGGYTF. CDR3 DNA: TGTGCCAGCAGCTTGGGGGGGAGCGGTGGCTACACCTTC.

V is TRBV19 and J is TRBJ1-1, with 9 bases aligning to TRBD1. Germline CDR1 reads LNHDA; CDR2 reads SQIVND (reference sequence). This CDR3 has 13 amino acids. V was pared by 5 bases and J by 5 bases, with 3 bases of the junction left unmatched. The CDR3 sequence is CASSETGGTEAFF. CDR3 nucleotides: TGTGCCAGTAGTGAGACAGGGGGAACTGAAGCTTTCTTT.

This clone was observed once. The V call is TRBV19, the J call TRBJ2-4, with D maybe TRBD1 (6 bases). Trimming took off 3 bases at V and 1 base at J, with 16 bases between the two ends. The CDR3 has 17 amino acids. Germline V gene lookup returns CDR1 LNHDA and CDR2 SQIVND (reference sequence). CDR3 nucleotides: TGTGCCAGTAGTATGGGGGCCGGGCGGGCGGCCAAAAACATTCAGTACTTC. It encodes CASSMGAGRAAKNIQYF. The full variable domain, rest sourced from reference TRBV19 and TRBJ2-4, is DGGITQSPKYLFRKEGQNVTLSCEQNLNHDAMYWYRQDPGQGLRLIYYSQIVNDFQKGDIAEGYSVSREKKESFPLTVTSAQKNPTAFYLCASSMGAGRAAKNIQYFGAGTRLSVL.

The CDR3 bases are TGTGCCAGCAGCTTAGGGGATGAGCAGTTCTTC. Protein product: CASSLGDEQFF. The V and J genes are TRBV7-2 and TRBJ2-1, with no clear D. CDR3 length equals 11 residues. V was shortened by 1 base and J by 8 bases, with 3 bases between the two germline ends. The germline V gene has CDR1 SGHTA and CDR2 FQGNSA.

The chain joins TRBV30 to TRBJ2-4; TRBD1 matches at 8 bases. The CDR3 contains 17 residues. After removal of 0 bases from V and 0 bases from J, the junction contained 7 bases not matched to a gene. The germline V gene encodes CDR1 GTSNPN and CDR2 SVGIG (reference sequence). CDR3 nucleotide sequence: TGTGCCTGGAGTGTACTCAGGACAGGGCTAGCCAAAAACATTCAGTACTTC. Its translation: CAWSVLRTGLAKNIQYF.

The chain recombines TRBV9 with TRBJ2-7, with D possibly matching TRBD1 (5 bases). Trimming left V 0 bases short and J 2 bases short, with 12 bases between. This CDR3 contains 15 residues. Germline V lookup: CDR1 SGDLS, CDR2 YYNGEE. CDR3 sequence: CASSVDPDTTYEQYF. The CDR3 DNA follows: TGTGCCAGCAGCGTAGATCCGGACACAACCTACGAGCAGTACTTC.

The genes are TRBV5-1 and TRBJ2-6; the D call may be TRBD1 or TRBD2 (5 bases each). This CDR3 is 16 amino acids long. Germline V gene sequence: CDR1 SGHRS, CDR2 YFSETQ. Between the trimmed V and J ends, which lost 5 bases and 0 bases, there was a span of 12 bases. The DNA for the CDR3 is TGCGCCAGCAGGGGGGTGCCGTCCTCTGGGGCCAACGTCCTGACTTTC. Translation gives CASRGVPSSGANVLTF.

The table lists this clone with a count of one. The DNA for the CDR3 is TGTGCCAGCAGCTTAGCTGGGGGCGGCAATCAGCCCCAGCATTTT. Its protein product is CASSLAGGGNQPQHF. The chain combines TRBV7-9 with TRBJ1-5; D perhaps matches TRBD1 (6 bases). Trimming took 0 bases from V and 2 from J, leaving 8 bases between them. The CDR3 is 15 amino acids. The germline CDR1 and CDR2 sequences are SEHNR and FQNEAQ (reference sequence).

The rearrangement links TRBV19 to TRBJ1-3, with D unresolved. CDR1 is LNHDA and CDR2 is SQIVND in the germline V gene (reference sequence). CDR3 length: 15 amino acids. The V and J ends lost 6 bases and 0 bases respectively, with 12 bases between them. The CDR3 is CASRRSRSSGNTIYF. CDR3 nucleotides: TGTGCCAGTAGGAGGAGCCGTTCCTCTGGAAACACCATATATTTT. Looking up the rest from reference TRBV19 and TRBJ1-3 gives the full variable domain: DGGITQSPKYLFRKEGQNVTLSCEQNLNHDAMYWYRQDPGQGLRLIYYSQIVNDFQKGDIAEGYSVSREKKESFPLTVTSAQKNPTAFYLCASRRSRSSGNTIYFGEGSWLTVV.

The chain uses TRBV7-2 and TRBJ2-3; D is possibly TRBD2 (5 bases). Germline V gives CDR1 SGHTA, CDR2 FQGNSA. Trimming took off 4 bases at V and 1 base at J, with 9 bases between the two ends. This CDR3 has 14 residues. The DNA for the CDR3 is TGTGCCAGCAGCTCATTCGGGGGCACAGATACGCAGTATTTT. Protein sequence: CASSSFGGTDTQYF.

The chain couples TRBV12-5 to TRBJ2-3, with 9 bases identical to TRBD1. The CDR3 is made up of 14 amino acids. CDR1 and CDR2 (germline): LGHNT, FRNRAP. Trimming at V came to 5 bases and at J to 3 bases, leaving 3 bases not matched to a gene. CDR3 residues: CASGPGTGTDTQYF. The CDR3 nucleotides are TGTGCTAGTGGTCCCGGGACAGGGACAGATACGCAGTATTTT.

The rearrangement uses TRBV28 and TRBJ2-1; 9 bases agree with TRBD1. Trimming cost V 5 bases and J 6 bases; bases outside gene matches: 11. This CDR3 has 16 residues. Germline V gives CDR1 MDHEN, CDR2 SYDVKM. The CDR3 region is CASSPLDGQGFNEQFF. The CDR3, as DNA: TGTGCCAGCAGTCCTCTCGACGGACAGGGGTTCAATGAGCAGTTCTTC.

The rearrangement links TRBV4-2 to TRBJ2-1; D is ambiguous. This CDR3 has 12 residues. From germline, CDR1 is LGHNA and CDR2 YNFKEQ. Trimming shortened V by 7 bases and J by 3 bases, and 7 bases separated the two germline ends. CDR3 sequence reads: CASTGGYNEQFF. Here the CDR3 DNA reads TGTGCCAGCACTGGCGGCTACAATGAGCAGTTCTTC.

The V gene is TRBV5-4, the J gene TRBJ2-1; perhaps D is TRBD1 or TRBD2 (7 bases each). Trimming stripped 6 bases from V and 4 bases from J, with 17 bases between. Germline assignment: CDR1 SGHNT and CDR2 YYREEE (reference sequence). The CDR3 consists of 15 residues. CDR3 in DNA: TGTGCCAGCACCAGGGGGGGCGGTCCTTACAATGAGCAGTTCTTC. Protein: CASTRGGGPYNEQFF.

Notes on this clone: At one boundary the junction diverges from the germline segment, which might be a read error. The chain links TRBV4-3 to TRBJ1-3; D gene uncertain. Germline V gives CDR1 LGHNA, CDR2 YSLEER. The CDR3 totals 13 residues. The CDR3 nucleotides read TGCGCCAGCAGCCAAAGGAGTGGAGACACCATATATTTT. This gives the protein CASSQRSGDTIYF.

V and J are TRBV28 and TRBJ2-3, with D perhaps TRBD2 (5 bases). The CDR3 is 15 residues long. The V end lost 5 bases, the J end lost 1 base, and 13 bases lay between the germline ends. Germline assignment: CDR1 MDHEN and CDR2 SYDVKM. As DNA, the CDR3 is TGTGCCAGCAGTACCCTAGGGAGTGGCACAGATACGCAGTATTTT. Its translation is CASSTLGSGTDTQYF.

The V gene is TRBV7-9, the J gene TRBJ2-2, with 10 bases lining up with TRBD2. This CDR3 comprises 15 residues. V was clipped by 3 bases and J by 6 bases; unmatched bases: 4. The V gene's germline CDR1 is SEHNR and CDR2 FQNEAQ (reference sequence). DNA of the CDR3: TGTGCCAGCAGCTTCACTAGCGGGACGGCCGGGGAGCTGTTTTTT. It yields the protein CASSFTSGTAGELFF.

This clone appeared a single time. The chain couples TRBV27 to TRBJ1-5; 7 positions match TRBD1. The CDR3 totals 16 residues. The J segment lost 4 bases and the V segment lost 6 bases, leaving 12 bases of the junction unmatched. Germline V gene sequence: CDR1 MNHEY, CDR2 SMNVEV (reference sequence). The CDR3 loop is CASRDMRTGFNQPQHF. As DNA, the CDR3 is TGTGCCAGCAGAGATATGAGGACAGGCTTTAATCAGCCCCAGCATTTT.

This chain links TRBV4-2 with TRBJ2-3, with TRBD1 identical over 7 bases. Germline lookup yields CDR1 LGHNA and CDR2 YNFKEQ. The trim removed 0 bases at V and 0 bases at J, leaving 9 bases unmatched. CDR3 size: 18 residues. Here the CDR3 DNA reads TGTGCCAGCAGCCAAGATCTGGGACAGTTGGCTAGCACAGATACGCAGTATTTT. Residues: CASSQDLGQLASTDTQYF.

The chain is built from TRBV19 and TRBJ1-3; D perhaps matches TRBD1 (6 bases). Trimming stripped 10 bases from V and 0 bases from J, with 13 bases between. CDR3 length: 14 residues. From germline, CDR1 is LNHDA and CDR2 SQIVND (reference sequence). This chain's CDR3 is CATRGGHSGNTIYF. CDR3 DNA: TGTGCCACCCGGGGGGGCCACTCTGGAAACACCATATATTTT.

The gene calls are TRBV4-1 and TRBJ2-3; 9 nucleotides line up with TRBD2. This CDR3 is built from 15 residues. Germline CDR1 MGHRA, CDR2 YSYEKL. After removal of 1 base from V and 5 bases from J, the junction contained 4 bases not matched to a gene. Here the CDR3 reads CASSQGLAGIDTQYF. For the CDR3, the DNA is TGCGCCAGCAGCCAAGGGCTAGCGGGAATAGATACGCAGTATTTT.

The CDR3 loop reads CASSIGQGDQPQHF. The CDR3 DNA follows: TGCGCCAGCAGCATAGGACAGGGTGATCAGCCCCAGCATTTT. The chain joins TRBV5-1 to TRBJ1-5; 8 positions match TRBD1. V shed 4 bases and J 5 bases; nucleotides not matched to a gene: 5. The CDR3 length is 14 residues. CDR1 and CDR2 from the germline V gene are SGHRS and YFSETQ.

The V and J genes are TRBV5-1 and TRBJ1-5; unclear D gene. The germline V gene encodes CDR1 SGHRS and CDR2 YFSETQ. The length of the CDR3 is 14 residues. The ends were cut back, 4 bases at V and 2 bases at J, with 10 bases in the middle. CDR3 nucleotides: TGCGCCAGCAGCCATACCCCAGGCAATCAGCCCCAGCATTTT. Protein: CASSHTPGNQPQHF.

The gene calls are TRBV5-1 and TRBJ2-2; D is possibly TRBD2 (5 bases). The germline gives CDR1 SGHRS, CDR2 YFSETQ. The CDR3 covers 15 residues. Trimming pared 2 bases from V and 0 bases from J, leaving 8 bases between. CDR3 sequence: CASSFGNPNTGELFF. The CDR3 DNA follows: TGCGCCAGCAGCTTCGGGAACCCGAACACCGGGGAGCTGTTTTTT.

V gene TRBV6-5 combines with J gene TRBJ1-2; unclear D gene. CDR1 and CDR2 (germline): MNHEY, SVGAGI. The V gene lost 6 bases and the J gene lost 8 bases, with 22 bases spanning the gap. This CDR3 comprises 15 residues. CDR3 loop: CASRSNHGRATGYTF. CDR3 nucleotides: TGTGCCAGCAGAAGCAACCACGGGAGGGCGACAGGCTACACCTTC.

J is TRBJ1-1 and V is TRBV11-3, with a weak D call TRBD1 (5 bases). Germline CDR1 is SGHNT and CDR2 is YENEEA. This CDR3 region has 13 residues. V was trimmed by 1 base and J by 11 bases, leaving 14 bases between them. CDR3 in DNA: TGTGCCAGCAGCTTAGGAAGACAGTATACGGCTTTCTTT. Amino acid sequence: CASSLGRQYTAFF.

The CDR3 DNA reads TGTGCCAGCAGTTACGTCCGGACAGGGGGCAACTATGGCTACACCTTC. Translation gives CASSYVRTGGNYGYTF. The chain recombines TRBV6-5 with TRBJ1-2; 11 nucleotides line up with TRBD1. V lost 2 bases to trimming and J lost 2 bases; unmatched junction nucleotides: 4. The CDR3 is 16 amino acids. Germline CDR1 reads MNHEY; CDR2 reads SVGAGI.

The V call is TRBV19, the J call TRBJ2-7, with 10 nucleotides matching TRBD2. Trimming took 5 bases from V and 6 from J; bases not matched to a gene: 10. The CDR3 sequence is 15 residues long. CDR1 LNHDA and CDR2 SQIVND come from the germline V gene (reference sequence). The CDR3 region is CASSPSGLARGEQYF. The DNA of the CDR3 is TGTGCCAGTAGTCCGTCGGGACTAGCGAGAGGCGAGCAGTACTTC.

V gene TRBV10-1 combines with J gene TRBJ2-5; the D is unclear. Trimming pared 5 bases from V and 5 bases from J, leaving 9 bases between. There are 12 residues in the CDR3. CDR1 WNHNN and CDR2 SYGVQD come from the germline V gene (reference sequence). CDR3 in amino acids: CASSLDWETQYF. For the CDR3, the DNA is TGCGCCAGCAGTTTAGACTGGGAGACCCAGTACTTC.

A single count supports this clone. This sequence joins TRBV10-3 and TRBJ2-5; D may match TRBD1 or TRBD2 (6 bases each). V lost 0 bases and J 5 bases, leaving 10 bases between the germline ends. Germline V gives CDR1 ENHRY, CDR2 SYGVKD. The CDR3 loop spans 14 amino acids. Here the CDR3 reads CAISESTGAETQYF. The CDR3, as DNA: TGTGCCATCAGTGAGTCTACGGGGGCGGAGACCCAGTACTTC.